Given below is one T cell receptor (beta chain) in context. Its antigen remains unidentified. No per-base quality is available; no much larger clone lies one base away. This record belongs to a study of blood T cell repertoires in COVID-19 (dated by TCRdb to 2018 to 2021). As for the study more broadly: Samples from collaborators originated in the United States, Italy and Spain and spanned both the acute and convalescent phases of COVID-19. The material from the prospective study consisted of cDNA or gDNA derived from T cells, B-cell-depleted T cells, or PBMCs. Subjects who had been exposed to COVID-19, were actively infected with it, or had recovered from it provided the deeply sampled blood TCRbeta repertoires that made up the dataset. The repertoires were released in a freely available public database intended as a resource for research on the immune response to SARS-CoV-2. Samples came from the ongoing ImmuneRACE study (first 160 participants) plus 1,254 subjects from 6 global collaborators. The sample metadata nearly always contained a de-identified subject ID, COVID-19 status, age in years and sex. Where available, HLA class I and class II types were obtained from metadata supplied by the sample provider rather than from assay-based typing.

From the germline V gene, CDR1 is SNHLY and CDR2 is FYNNEI. Germline trimming amounts to 6 bases on V and 3 bases on J, with 5 as the count of junction bases outside the gene matches. The CDR3 contains 14 residues, cysteine and phenylalanine counted. Of all the DNA, just the CDR3 is kept, 42 bases in frame from base 1. In the prospective study, participants were 18 to 89 years old, resided in about two dozen geographic areas of the United States, and were enrolled through a virtual design. Cohort assignment in the prospective study relied on participant-reported clinical history from a screening survey and a study questionnaire. ImmuneRACE Cohort 3 recovered participants were defined by two consecutive negative NP/OP PCR tests, healthcare professional clearance, or symptom resolution. In the prospective study, whole blood, serum and a nasopharyngeal or oropharyngeal swab were collected from each participant by mobile phlebotomists. Additional blood draws and questionnaires over an approximately two-month period could optionally be provided by prospective study participants. Blood samples from the prospective study were shipped frozen or at room temperature prior to DNA extraction.

Overall results and qualifications from the work: The amount of clinical and demographic metadata varied by source and participant and was provided uncurated.

TCRbeta CDR3 regions were amplified from genomic DNA using the immunoSEQ Assay, a bias-controlled multiplex PCR. Turning to the authors' computational methods: Within the assay, amplification of reference gene primers was used to estimate how many nucleated cells each sample contained. To quantify the absolute abundance of each unique TCRbeta CDR3 rearrangement, sequence reads were collapsed and filtered. Productive Simpson clonality was computed per sample as the square root of Simpson's diversity index over productive rearrangements. In its TCRdb copy, this immuneACCESS table keeps in-frame sequences only and misses some clones. Where compared with another copy, unresolved V genes explain less than half of these, and the others have no known cause. V and J calls and clone size follow that table, whereas D and trimming were derived from the DNA. The sample profile shows roughly 330,000 clones; about 85% of them were found once. The top ten hold approximately 5% of the sample.

The origin of this receptor is a woman aged 25-40 years who had recovered from COVID-19. Sequences were obtained from PBMCs or T cells enriched from blood (not recorded which). This sequence uses TRBV2 and TRBJ1-5, with 7 bases matching TRBD1. At the DNA level, the sequence is TGTGCCAGCAGCCAAGGGACAGTCAATCAGCCCCAGCATTTT. Its translation is CASSQGTVNQPQHF.